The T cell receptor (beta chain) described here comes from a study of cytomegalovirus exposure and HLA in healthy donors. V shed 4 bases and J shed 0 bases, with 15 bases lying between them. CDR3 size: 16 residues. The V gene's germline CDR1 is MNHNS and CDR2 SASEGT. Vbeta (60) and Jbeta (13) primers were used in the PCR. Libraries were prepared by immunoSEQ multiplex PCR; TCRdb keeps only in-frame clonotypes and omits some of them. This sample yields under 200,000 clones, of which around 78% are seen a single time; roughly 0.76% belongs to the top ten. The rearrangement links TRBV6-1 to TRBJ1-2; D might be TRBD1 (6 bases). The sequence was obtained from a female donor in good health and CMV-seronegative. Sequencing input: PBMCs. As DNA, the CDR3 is TGTGCCAGCAGTGGCTGGACAGACCTGGCTAACTATGGCTACACCTTC. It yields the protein CASSGWTDLANYGYTF.